This entry lists 20 T cell receptor beta chains sequenced from one sample in a study of beta chain features in type 1 diabetes (dated by TCRdb to the late 2010s). Results the study describes overall, beyond this receptor: Type 1 diabetes patients showed a moderate but significant shortening of TCRB CDR3 length in all four CD4+ subsets.

The protocol used for the library was the immunoSEQ multiplex PCR assay. All of the isolated RNA was reverse transcribed with the High Capacity cDNA Reverse Transcription Kit, so expressed TCRB transcripts were sequenced. Entries here come from immuneACCESS through TCRdb and include only in-frame sequences with V and J called. Some clones fail to appear in such tables; in the studies checked, an unresolved V gene covers under half of the shortfall, and the cause of the remainder is unknown. A total of hundreds of thousands of clones appear in this sample, 10% to 15% of them only once. The leading ten clones occupy about 0.02% of the sample. The antigens these receptors bind are not known. The source material was naive CD4+ T cells from blood. Sample cell subset or site, as interpreted from the label and publication: true naive CD4+ T cells. The source of these receptors is a young man with type 1 diabetes.

A few counts support this clone. In the same sample, other DNA sequences code for this CDR3. V and J are TRBV30 and TRBJ1-1; unclear D gene. Germline CDR1 GTSNPN, CDR2 SVGIG (reference sequence). The CDR3 loop spans 12 amino acids. V was shortened by 4 bases and J by 0 bases, with 6 bases between the two germline ends. The CDR3: CAWTDMNTEAFF. The DNA of the CDR3 is TGTGCCTGGACAGATATGAACACTGAAGCTTTCTTT.

This chain links TRBV10-1 with TRBJ1-2, with TRBD1 matching over 7 bases. Germline lookup yields CDR1 WNHNN and CDR2 SYGVQD (reference sequence). The length of the CDR3 is 12 residues. V trimming: 6 bases; J trimming: 6 bases; junction bases outside the gene matches: 4. The CDR3 sequence: CASSRDRDGYTF. The DNA for the CDR3 is TGCGCCAGCAGCCGGGACAGAGATGGCTACACCTTC.

This clone was seen more than once but under ten times. The V and J genes are TRBV4-1 and TRBJ1-5, with 8 bases lining up with TRBD1. Germline CDR1 and CDR2: MGHRA and YSYEKL. V lost 4 bases to trimming and J lost 2 bases; unmatched junction nucleotides: 7. The CDR3 runs to 16 residues. The CDR3 here is CASSRFAGGRNQPQHF. CDR3 DNA sequence: TGCGCCAGCAGCCGATTCGCAGGGGGCCGCAATCAGCCCCAGCATTTT.

The genes are TRBV19 and TRBJ2-7; TRBD2 agrees at 12 bases. This CDR3 contains 15 residues. Germline V gives CDR1 LNHDA, CDR2 SQIVND (reference sequence). Trimming cost V 4 bases and J 2 bases; bases outside gene matches: 3. The CDR3 loop reads CASSKTSGGTYEQYF. The CDR3, as DNA: TGTGCCAGTAGTAAGACTAGCGGGGGAACCTACGAGCAGTACTTC.

The chain is built from TRBV12-5 and TRBJ1-2; 9 nucleotides line up with TRBD1. Germline CDR1 LGHNT, CDR2 FRNRAP. The CDR3 consists of 13 residues. V was clipped by 5 bases and J by 14 bases; unmatched bases: 12. The DNA for the CDR3 is TGTGCTAGTGGTCCCGGACAGGGGCGGAGGGAAACCTTC. It is translated as CASGPGQGRRETF.

V gene TRBV7-2 combines with J gene TRBJ1-5; no clear D. The CDR3 length is 13 residues. The germline gives CDR1 SGHTA, CDR2 FQGNSA. V was shortened by 1 base and J by 6 bases, with 7 bases between the two germline ends. CDR3 bases: TGTGCCAGCAGCTTAGGAGGAACTCAGCCCCAGCATTTT. Translating gives CASSLGGTQPQHF.

The CDR3 region has the DNA TGTGCCGGCAACTCACAGGGGGGACTGAACACTGAAGCTTTCTTT. Residues: CAGNSQGGLNTEAFF. This chain connects TRBV2 to TRBJ1-1; 8 nucleotides align to TRBD1. The J segment lost 0 bases and the V segment lost 11 bases, leaving 11 bases of the junction unmatched. The CDR3 is 15 amino acids. Per germline, CDR1 SNHLY and CDR2 FYNNEI.

This clone was recorded a few times. The gene calls are TRBV7-9 and TRBJ2-1; D ambiguous. Germline CDR1 and CDR2: SEHNR and FQNEAQ (reference sequence). The ends were cut back, 3 bases at V and 8 bases at J, with 14 bases in the middle. This CDR3 comprises 14 residues. The CDR3 region has the DNA TGTGCCAGCAGCTTGCCTTGGGGTGGCGATGAGCAGTTCTTC. Amino acid sequence: CASSLPWGGDEQFF.

This clone appeared a few times. The CDR3 protein is CASSDERQGVSGANVLTF. The CDR3 region has the DNA TGTGCCAGCAGTGACGAGAGACAGGGGGTCTCTGGGGCCAACGTCCTGACTTTC. This chain links TRBV25-1 with TRBJ2-6; 9 bases agree with TRBD1. This CDR3 spans 18 amino acids. V lost 3 bases and J lost 0; bases outside the gene matches: 6. CDR1 is MGHDK and CDR2 is SYGVNS in the germline V gene.

The V and J genes are TRBV6-5 and TRBJ1-1, with 11 positions matching TRBD1. Per germline, CDR1 MNHEY and CDR2 SVGAGI. J lost 1 base, V lost 5 bases, and 3 bases had no gene match. This CDR3 has 15 residues. The CDR3 region has the DNA TGTGCCAGCAGTGGCGGGACAGGGGGGAACACTGAAGCTTTCTTT. This encodes CASSGGTGGNTEAFF.

This chain connects TRBV29-1 to TRBJ1-1; no clear D gene. Germline V lookup: CDR1 SQVTM, CDR2 ANQGSEA. V gave up 2 bases and J gave up 3 bases, with 13 bases separating them. The CDR3 contains 14 residues. This CDR3 is CSVENLGRHTEAFF. Written as DNA, the CDR3 is TGCAGCGTTGAAAACCTAGGGAGGCACACTGAAGCTTTCTTT.

The rearrangement joins TRBV5-1 to TRBJ1-5, with TRBD1 matching 9 bases. The V segment lost 3 bases and the J segment 1 base; nucleotides outside the gene matches: 2. There are 15 residues in the CDR3. Germline V gene sequence: CDR1 SGHRS, CDR2 YFSETQ. The CDR3 protein is CASSSGTGSNQPQHF. The DNA of the CDR3 is TGCGCCAGCAGCTCCGGGACAGGGAGCAATCAGCCCCAGCATTTT.

In the case of this clone: Other DNA sequences of this sample code for an identical CDR3. V usage is TRBV5-4 and J usage is TRBJ2-5, with 12 bases aligning to TRBD2. The CDR3 is made up of 16 amino acids. With 4 bases clipped from V and 0 bases from J, the junction kept 4 bases outside the gene matches. The germline gives CDR1 SGHNT, CDR2 YYREEE (reference sequence). The CDR3 loop reads CASSLGLAGNQETQYF. The CDR3 nucleotides are TGTGCCAGCAGCCTTGGACTAGCGGGAAACCAAGAGACCCAGTACTTC.

The rearrangement links TRBV30 to TRBJ2-1; TRBD1 is a possible D gene (6 bases). V dropped 1 base and J dropped 8 bases, with 9 bases sitting between them. The CDR3 loop spans 12 amino acids. Germline CDR1 GTSNPN, CDR2 SVGIG (reference sequence). Here the CDR3 reads CAWSGGPYEQFF. The CDR3 nucleotides are TGTGCCTGGAGTGGGGGGCCGTATGAGCAGTTCTTC. The full variable domain, in which reference TRBV30 and TRBJ2-1 provide the parts outside the CDR3, is SQTIHQWPATLVQPVGSPLSLECTVEGTSNPNLYWYRQAAGRGLQLLFYSVGIGQISSEVPQNLSASRPQDRQFILSSKKLLLSDSGFYLCAWSGGPYEQFFGPGTRLTVL.

This chain joins TRBV7-9 and TRBJ2-1; D is perhaps TRBD1 or TRBD2 (6 bases each). The CDR3 spans 14 residues. V was clipped by 4 bases and J by 8 bases, with 15 bases between them. The germline V gene encodes CDR1 SEHNR and CDR2 FQNEAQ (reference sequence). Here the CDR3 reads CASSYTHGGHEQFF. The DNA for the CDR3 is TGTGCCAGCAGCTATACCCACGGGGGCCATGAGCAGTTCTTC.

This clone was counted between two and nine times. The V gene is TRBV5-1, the J gene TRBJ1-1; TRBD1 aligns across 7 bases. Germline V gene sequence: CDR1 SGHRS, CDR2 YFSETQ. CDR3 length equals 14 residues. Trimming cost V 4 bases and J 0 bases; bases outside gene matches: 3. DNA of the CDR3: TGCGCCAGCAGCGGGGGACAGTTGAACACTGAAGCTTTCTTT. It encodes CASSGGQLNTEAFF.

In this sample, this clone turned up a few times. The rearrangement links TRBV15 to TRBJ2-5; TRBD2 is a possible D gene (5 bases). The CDR3 spans 14 residues. In germline, CDR1 is LNHNV, CDR2 YYDKDF (reference sequence). Trimming removed 5 bases from V and 2 bases from J, with 12 bases in between. DNA for the CDR3: TGTGCCACCAGCGGACCACCGGGGCAAGAGACCCAGTACTTC. Its protein is CATSGPPGQETQYF.

This clone has only a few counts. The chain has TRBV7-2 and TRBJ2-1; the D is unclear. V was clipped by 1 base and J by 2 bases, with 6 bases between them. This CDR3 is 14 amino acids long. Germline values: CDR1 SGHTA, CDR2 FQGNSA. The CDR3 coding sequence is TGTGCCAGCAGCTTAGGGGTTACCTACAATGAGCAGTTCTTC. It codes for CASSLGVTYNEQFF.

This chain connects TRBV30 to TRBJ1-1, with D perhaps TRBD1 (5 bases). This CDR3 comprises 15 residues. V lost 1 base and J 2 bases, leaving 14 bases between the germline ends. Germline CDR1 GTSNPN, CDR2 SVGIG (reference sequence). The DNA of the CDR3 is TGTGCCTGGAGTGAGGGGCAGCTTATTAACACTGAAGCTTTCTTT. This translates into CAWSEGQLINTEAFF.

The CDR3 spells CASSGMDGPGNEKLFF. CDR3 sequence (DNA): TGTGCCAGCTCAGGGATGGACGGCCCCGGTAATGAAAAACTGTTTTTT. The V and J genes are TRBV18 and TRBJ1-4; D unclear. This CDR3 comprises 16 residues. The V end lost 5 bases, the J end lost 4 bases, and 17 bases lay between the germline ends. Germline CDR1 KGHSH, CDR2 LQKENI.